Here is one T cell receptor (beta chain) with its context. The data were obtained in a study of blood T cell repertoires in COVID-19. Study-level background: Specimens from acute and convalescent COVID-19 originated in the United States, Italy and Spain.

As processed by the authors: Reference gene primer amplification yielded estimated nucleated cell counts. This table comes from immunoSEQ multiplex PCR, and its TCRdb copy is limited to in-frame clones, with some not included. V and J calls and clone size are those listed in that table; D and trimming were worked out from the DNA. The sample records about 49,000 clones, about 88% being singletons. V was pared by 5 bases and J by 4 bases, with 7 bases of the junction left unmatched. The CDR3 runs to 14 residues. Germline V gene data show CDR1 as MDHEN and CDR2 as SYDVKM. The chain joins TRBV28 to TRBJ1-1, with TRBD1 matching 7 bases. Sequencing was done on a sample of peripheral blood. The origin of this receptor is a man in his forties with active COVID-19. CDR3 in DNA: TGTGCCAGCAGTGCCCCTGGGGACAGCACTGAAGCTTTCTTT. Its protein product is CASSAPGDSTEAFF.